The clone carrying this T cell receptor (beta chain) was counted once. Its antigen is unknown. Trimming shortened V by 6 bases and J by 10 bases, and 25 bases separated the two germline ends. The germline V gene encodes CDR1 LNHNV and CDR2 YYDKDF (reference sequence). This CDR3 spans 17 amino acids. The data were taken from a study of shared clonotypes between healthy human individuals. Overall study results and limits: The authors expected sequencing depth to affect clonotype sharing among donors.

Sorted-subset replicate PCR reactions contained roughly 200 ng DNA, corresponding to some 30,000 T cell genomes. Produced via immunoSEQ multiplex PCR; TCRdb's table is partial and in-frame only. The sample lists 2,100,000 or so clones, about 94% occurring once. The clonotype comes from a man between 18 and 35 years old in good health. Material: naive CD4+ T cells sorted from blood. Subset noted: CD45RA+ positively selected. The V gene is TRBV15, the J gene TRBJ1-6, with D possibly being TRBD1 (5 bases). CDR3 in amino acids: CATRKEMGVKEKSPLHF. DNA of the CDR3: TGTGCCACCAGGAAAGAGATGGGGGTTAAGGAGAAATCACCCCTCCACTTT.